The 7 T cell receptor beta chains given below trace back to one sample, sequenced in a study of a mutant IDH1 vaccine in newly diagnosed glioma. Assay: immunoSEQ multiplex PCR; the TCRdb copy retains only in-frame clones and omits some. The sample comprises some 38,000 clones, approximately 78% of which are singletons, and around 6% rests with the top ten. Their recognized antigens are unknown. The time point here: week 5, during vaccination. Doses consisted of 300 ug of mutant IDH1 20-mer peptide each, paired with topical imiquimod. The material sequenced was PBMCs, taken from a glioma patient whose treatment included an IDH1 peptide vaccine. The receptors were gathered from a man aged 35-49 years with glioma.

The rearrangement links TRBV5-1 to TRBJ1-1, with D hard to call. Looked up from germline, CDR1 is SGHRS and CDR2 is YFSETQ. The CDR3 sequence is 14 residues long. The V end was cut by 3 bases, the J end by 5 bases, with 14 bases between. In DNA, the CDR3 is TGCGCCAGCAGCTCCCCCGGCCGAGCTACTGAAGCTTTCTTT. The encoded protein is CASSSPGRATEAFF.

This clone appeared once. CDR3 sequence reads: CASSYRSDPTPLEQYF. The CDR3 DNA sequence: TGTGCCAGCAGTTACAGATCCGACCCCACACCTCTCGAGCAGTACTTC. The chain joins TRBV6-5 to TRBJ2-7; the D is unclear. The CDR3 totals 16 residues. Germline V gene lookup returns CDR1 MNHEY and CDR2 SVGAGI. Deletions cut 2 bases from V and 6 bases from J, with 20 bases between.

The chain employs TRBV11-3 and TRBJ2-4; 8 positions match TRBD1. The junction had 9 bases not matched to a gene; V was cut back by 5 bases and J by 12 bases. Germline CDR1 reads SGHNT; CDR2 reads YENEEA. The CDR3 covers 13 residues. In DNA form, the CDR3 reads TGTGCCAGCAGCAGGAGGACAGGGACAGATCAGTACTTC. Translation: CASSRRTGTDQYF.

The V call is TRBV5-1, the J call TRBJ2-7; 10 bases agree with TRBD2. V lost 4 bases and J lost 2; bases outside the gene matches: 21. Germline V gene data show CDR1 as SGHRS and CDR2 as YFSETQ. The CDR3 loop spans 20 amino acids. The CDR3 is CASSPLPVGQRGGGTYEQYF. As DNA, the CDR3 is TGCGCCAGCAGCCCCCTGCCCGTCGGACAGCGGGGGGGAGGGACCTACGAGCAGTACTTC. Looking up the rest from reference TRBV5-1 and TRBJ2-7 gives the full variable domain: KAGVTQTPRYLIKTRGQQVTLSCSPISGHRSVSWYQQTPGQGLQFLFEYFSETQRNKGNFPGRFSGRQFSNSRSEMNVSTLELGDSALYLCASSPLPVGQRGGGTYEQYFGPGTRLTVT.

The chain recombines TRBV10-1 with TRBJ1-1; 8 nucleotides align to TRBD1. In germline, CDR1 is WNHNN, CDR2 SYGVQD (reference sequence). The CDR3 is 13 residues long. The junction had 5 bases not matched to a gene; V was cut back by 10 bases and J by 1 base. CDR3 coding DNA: TGCGCCACCGGAACAGGGGGGAACACTGAAGCTTTCTTT. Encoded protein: CATGTGGNTEAFF.

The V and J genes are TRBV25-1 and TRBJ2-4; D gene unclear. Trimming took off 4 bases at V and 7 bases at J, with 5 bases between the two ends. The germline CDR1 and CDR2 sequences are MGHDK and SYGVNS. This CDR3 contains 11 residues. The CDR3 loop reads CASSAGNIQYF. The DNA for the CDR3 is TGTGCCAGCAGTGCCGGGAACATTCAGTACTTC.

The CDR3: CATSREDRKNEKLFF. CDR3 sequence (DNA): TGTGCCACCAGCAGGGAAGACAGGAAGAATGAAAAACTGTTTTTT. The chain combines TRBV15 with TRBJ1-4; tentative D call: TRBD1 (6 bases). Deletions cut 3 bases from V and 5 bases from J, with 13 bases between. Germline-derived CDR1 and CDR2 are LNHNV and YYDKDF (reference sequence). CDR3 length: 15 residues.